The sequence of this T cell receptor beta chain was determined in a study of T cells expressing NK-cell markers. The study, taken as a whole, reports: Among CD8+ T cells from several donors, dominant NKG2C+ clonotypes accounted for about 1.0-7.0%.

A word on this clonotype: Antigen unknown.

TCRdb reprocessed the 5' RACE reads, keeping one entry per CDR3 protein, no DNA. This sample's table has 300,000 to 450,000 distinct CDR3 sequences. Sequencing was performed on blood T cells: a sorted CD56 or NKG2C T cell subset, CD4+ or CD8+ T cells, or bulk PBMC T cells (not recorded which). This clonotype was sampled from a man aged 18 to 69 in good health.

This chain's CDR3 is CASSPSGIAGGRTDTQYF. The chain combines TRBV18 with TRBJ2-3; the D call from TCRdb, TRBD2, cannot be confirmed without DNA. Per germline, CDR1 KGHSH and CDR2 LQKENI. There are 18 residues in the CDR3.